These 29 T cell receptor beta chains share one sample of origin, sequenced in a study of blood T cell repertoires in COVID-19. Generated by immunoSEQ multiplex PCR, the TCRdb table keeps only in-frame clones and is missing some. The sample yields roughly 150,000 clones, under 85% seen once. The sample consisted of peripheral blood. Receptors were obtained from a woman of 80 years or more with acute or convalescent COVID-19.

The chain carries TRBV12-2 and TRBJ2-5; the table names TRBD1, a call not compared with the DNA. TRBV12-2 is marked as a pseudogene. CDR3 length equals 17 residues. The CDR3 loop is CASRLEQQDRGWETQYF. The CDR3 DNA sequence: TGTGCAAGTCGCTTGGAGCAGCAGGACAGGGGTTGGGAGACCCAGTACTTC.

The genes are TRBV2 and TRBJ1-5; 9 bases are a match to TRBD1. The J segment lost 5 bases and the V segment lost 10 bases, leaving 3 bases of the junction unmatched. This CDR3 is 12 amino acids long. In germline, CDR1 is SNHLY, CDR2 FYNNEI. The CDR3 region is CATGQGYQPQHF. The CDR3 coding sequence is TGTGCCACGGGACAGGGATATCAGCCCCAGCATTTT.

This rearrangement joins TRBV30 to TRBJ1-1, with TRBD1 matching over 7 bases. Germline trimming cut 7 bases from V and 5 bases from J; bases unmatched to any gene: 7. Germline CDR1 is GTSNPN and CDR2 is SVGIG (reference sequence). This CDR3 contains 12 residues. CDR3 sequence: CAFDRVKTEAFF. The CDR3 DNA sequence: TGTGCCTTTGACAGGGTTAAAACTGAAGCTTTCTTT.

J is TRBJ1-1 and V is TRBV30; unclear D gene. With 7 bases removed from V and 2 bases from J, the gap between germline ends came to 17 bases. This CDR3 is built from 14 residues. The germline V gene has CDR1 GTSNPN and CDR2 SVGIG (reference sequence). CDR3 bases: TGTGCCTCGGGTCGGAGGTACGTAAACACTGAAGCTTTCTTT. It encodes CASGRRYVNTEAFF.

The table lists this clone with a count of one. This sequence joins TRBV6-5 and TRBJ1-1; D gene unclear. CDR1 is MNHEY and CDR2 is SVGAGI in the germline V gene. V was clipped by 8 bases and J by 3 bases, with 4 bases between them. The CDR3 is made up of 10 amino acids. The CDR3 sequence: CASGYTEAFF. The CDR3 DNA reads as TGTGCCAGCGGCTACACTGAAGCTTTCTTT.

V usage is TRBV3-1 (or the pseudogene TRBV3-2) and J usage is TRBJ2-1, with a possible D match to TRBD2 (7 bases). The V end was cut by 8 bases, the J end by 3 bases, with 26 bases between. Germline lookup yields CDR1 LGHDT and CDR2 YNNKEL (reference sequence). CDR3 length equals 18 residues. The CDR3: CASGRGGGSELIYNEQFF. CDR3 coding DNA: TGTGCCAGCGGACGAGGGGGAGGGTCTGAGTTAATCTACAATGAGCAGTTCTTC.

The chain recombines TRBV11-3 with TRBJ1-4; no definite D call. Germline V gene sequence: CDR1 SGHNT, CDR2 YENEEA. The germline V and J ends were trimmed by 5 bases and 4 bases, with 23 bases remaining between them. The CDR3 is 18 amino acids. The CDR3 DNA sequence: TGTGCCAGCAGCCTCACCGGGATGCCATTTTGTAGTAATGAAAAACTGTTTTTT. This translates into CASSLTGMPFCSNEKLFF.

This chain uses TRBV29-1 with TRBJ1-1, with 9 bases matching TRBD1. The ends lost 5 bases at V and 5 bases at J; junction bases unmatched: 3. The CDR3 sequence is 12 residues long. The germline V gene has CDR1 SQVTM and CDR2 ANQGSEA. CDR3 protein: CSVTGGRTEAFF. CDR3 coding DNA: TGCAGCGTTACAGGGGGCCGTACTGAAGCTTTCTTT.

This chain connects TRBV5-1 to TRBJ1-1; 7 bases fit TRBD1. The CDR3 consists of 13 residues. The germline gives CDR1 SGHRS, CDR2 YFSETQ. The V segment lost 5 bases and the J segment 4 bases; nucleotides outside the gene matches: 5. The CDR3 here is CASSSTGITEAFF. The CDR3 nucleotides are TGCGCCAGCAGTTCGACAGGGATCACTGAAGCTTTCTTT.

CDR3 amino acids: CASHENSGLAGGYNEQFF. In nucleotides, the CDR3 is TGTGCCAGCCACGAGAACTCCGGACTAGCGGGAGGCTACAATGAGCAGTTCTTC. V usage is TRBV2 and J usage is TRBJ2-1, with TRBD2 identical over 14 bases. Germline values: CDR1 SNHLY, CDR2 FYNNEI. This CDR3 is 18 amino acids long. V was pared by 8 bases and J by 3 bases, with 12 bases of the junction left unmatched.

CDR3 nucleotide sequence: TGTGCCAGCACCGATGGGGGGTATAGCAATCAGCCCCAGCATTTT. This sequence encodes CASTDGGYSNQPQHF. J is TRBJ1-5 and V is TRBV6-5, with TRBD1 as a possible D gene (5 bases). The CDR3 is 15 residues long. V dropped 7 bases and J dropped 0 bases, with 13 bases sitting between them. Germline loops: CDR1 MNHEY, CDR2 SVGAGI.

This clone occurred a few times. This chain links TRBV6-5 with TRBJ2-3, with 9 bases lining up with TRBD1. V trimming: 2 bases; J trimming: 3 bases; junction bases outside the gene matches: 6. This CDR3 spans 16 amino acids. CDR1 is MNHEY, CDR2 SVGAGI, per germline. The CDR3 sequence: CASSYRATGGTDTQYF. The CDR3 bases are TGTGCCAGCAGTTACCGGGCGACAGGGGGAACAGATACGCAGTATTTT.

The chain has TRBV9 and TRBJ1-6, with TRBD1 identical over 7 bases. Unmatched junction bases numbered 9, after V lost 3 bases and J lost 3 bases. CDR1 is SGDLS and CDR2 is YYNGEE in the germline V gene. The CDR3 consists of 17 residues. The DNA for the CDR3 is TGTGCCAGCAGCGCAAAATCCGGGACAGACTATAATTCACCCCTCCACTTT. Protein sequence: CASSAKSGTDYNSPLHF.

The rearrangement joins TRBV29-1 to TRBJ1-2; TRBD1 agrees at 7 bases. Germline V gene sequence: CDR1 SQVTM, CDR2 ANQGSEA. V shed 4 bases and J 2 bases; nucleotides not matched to a gene: 13. The CDR3 contains 16 residues. The CDR3 coding sequence is TGCAGCGTTGGGTATGACAGGGACGCCTCCAACTATGGCTACACCTTC. Amino acids: CSVGYDRDASNYGYTF.

This clone has at least ten counts. The V and J genes are TRBV6-5 and TRBJ1-4; tentatively, D is TRBD1 (6 bases). This CDR3 comprises 15 residues. The V end was cut by 5 bases, the J end by 4 bases, with 14 bases between. The germline V gene has CDR1 MNHEY and CDR2 SVGAGI. CDR3 nucleotides: TGTGCCAGCAGTCCTCGGACAGCCGGTAATGAAAAACTGTTTTTT. Protein: CASSPRTAGNEKLFF.

J is TRBJ1-6 and V is TRBV5-3, with D unclear. TRBV5-3 is an ORF; its function is uncertain. Trimming took 7 bases from V and 15 from J, leaving 14 bases between them. The CDR3 is made up of 11 amino acids. The CDR3 loop is CARGMVGLLHF. In DNA form, the CDR3 reads TGTGCCAGAGGCATGGTTGGACTCCTCCACTTT.

The V and J genes are TRBV18 and TRBJ2-6; D is unclear. CDR1 is KGHSH and CDR2 is LQKENI in the germline V gene. Trimming took off 0 bases at V and 1 base at J, with 7 bases between the two ends. This CDR3 has 16 residues. The CDR3 DNA sequence: TGTGCCAGCTCACCACCCTCGTTGTCTGGGGCCAACGTCCTGACTTTC. Amino acids: CASSPPSLSGANVLTF. Combining the CDR3 with reference TRBV18 and TRBJ2-6 gives the whole variable domain NAGVMQNPRHLVRRRGQEARLRCSPMKGHSHVYWYRQLPEEGLKFMVYLQKENIIDESGMPKERFSAEFPKEGPSILRIQQVVRGDSAAYFCASSPPSLSGANVLTFGAGSRLTVL.

The chain recombines TRBV7-3 with TRBJ2-5; possible D gene TRBD2, 6 bases. Germline V lookup: CDR1 SGHTA, CDR2 FQGTGA. The CDR3 sequence is 13 residues long. V lost 3 bases to trimming and J lost 3 bases, with 8 bases between them. CDR3 coding DNA: TGTGCCAGCAGCTTGGGACTTAAAGAGACCCAGTACTTC. Translated: CASSLGLKETQYF.

The rearrangement uses TRBV6-5 and TRBJ2-7, with TRBD1 matching 7 bases. The CDR3 is 14 residues long. V lost 5 bases and J lost 2; bases outside the gene matches: 6. CDR1 and CDR2 (germline): MNHEY, SVGAGI. As DNA, the CDR3 is TGTGCCAGCAGTACAAACAGGGGAGCCTACGAGCAGTACTTC. Translated, it gives CASSTNRGAYEQYF.

The chain couples TRBV18 to TRBJ1-6; D is unresolved. The CDR3 is 13 residues long. Germline CDR1 reads KGHSH; CDR2 reads LQKENI. Between the trimmed V and J ends, which lost 0 bases and 7 bases, there was a span of 4 bases. This CDR3 reads CASSPPPNSPLHF. As DNA, the CDR3 is TGTGCCAGCTCACCACCCCCGAATTCACCCCTCCACTTT.

This chain connects TRBV6-6 to TRBJ2-1; 7 bases are shared with TRBD2. The junction had 9 bases not matched to a gene; V was cut back by 2 bases and J by 5 bases. Germline CDR1 reads MNHNY; CDR2 reads SVGAGI (reference sequence). This CDR3 is built from 16 residues. The CDR3 nucleotides are TGTGCCAGCAGTTACCCGATAGCGGGTCTGAACAATGAGCAGTTCTTC. Protein: CASSYPIAGLNNEQFF.

This chain uses TRBV5-4 with TRBJ2-7; 10 bases line up with TRBD1. Germline CDR1 reads SGHNT; CDR2 reads YYREEE (reference sequence). Losses at the gene ends were 0 bases for V and 7 bases for J; bases not matched to a gene: 7. The CDR3 has 15 amino acids. The CDR3 sequence is CASSLAGTGEEEQYF. The CDR3 DNA reads TGTGCCAGCAGCTTGGCCGGGACAGGGGAGGAGGAGCAGTACTTC.

The chain employs TRBV19 and TRBJ1-2; weak D call: TRBD1 (5 bases). Germline CDR1 LNHDA, CDR2 SQIVND (reference sequence). Trimming shortened V by 6 bases and J by 8 bases, and 13 bases separated the two germline ends. The CDR3 loop spans 12 amino acids. CDR3 bases: TGTGCCAGTAGCCCGCGGGGCGGCGGCTACACCTTC. This translates into CASSPRGGGYTF.

This clone occurred many times. Distinct nucleotide sequences in the sample also encode this CDR3. The chain uses TRBV15 and TRBJ1-1, with D unclear. Trimming cost V 4 bases and J 0 bases, with 3 bases left between them. The CDR3 is 12 residues long. Germline CDR1 and CDR2: LNHNV and YYDKDF (reference sequence). CDR3 sequence (DNA): TGTGCCACCAGCACCGTGAACACTGAAGCTTTCTTT. As protein: CATSTVNTEAFF.

The gene calls are TRBV30 and TRBJ1-5; the D is unclear. Trimming took 3 bases from V and 2 from J, leaving 5 bases between them. Germline loops: CDR1 GTSNPN, CDR2 SVGIG (reference sequence). CDR3 length: 12 residues. CDR3 protein: CAWSGGNQPQHF. The CDR3 coding sequence is TGTGCCTGGAGCGGGGGCAATCAGCCCCAGCATTTT.

CDR3 region: CASSHRGRELFF. The CDR3 region has the DNA TGTGCCAGCAGCCACCGAGGCCGGGAGCTGTTTTTT. J is TRBJ2-2 and V is TRBV6-2 or TRBV6-3; D call uncertain. Germline V gene sequence: CDR1 MNHEY, CDR2 SVGEGT. The CDR3 length is 12 residues. Between the trimmed V and J ends, which lost 6 bases and 9 bases, there was a span of 11 bases.

The chain combines TRBV2 with TRBJ1-5, with a tentative D call TRBD1 (6 bases). Between the trimmed V and J ends, which lost 7 bases and 4 bases, there was a span of 11 bases. Germline lookup yields CDR1 SNHLY and CDR2 FYNNEI. This CDR3 has 13 amino acids. The CDR3 coding sequence is TGTGCCAGCATGGACAGAAGAAATCAGCCCCAGCATTTT. Translation: CASMDRRNQPQHF. The full variable domain, with the rest looked up from reference TRBV2 and TRBJ1-5, is EPEVTQTPSHQVTQMGQEVILRCVPISNHLYFYWYRQILGQKVEFLVSFYNNEISEKSEIFDDQFSVERPDGSNFTLKIRSTKLEDSAMYFCASMDRRNQPQHFGDGTRLSIL.

The chain joins TRBV7-9 to TRBJ2-7, with 8 positions matching TRBD2. CDR1 is SEHNR, CDR2 FQNEAQ, per germline (reference sequence). CDR3 length: 15 amino acids. The V segment lost 5 bases and the J segment 2 bases; nucleotides outside the gene matches: 8. The CDR3 is CASSLSSGGPYEQYF. The CDR3 bases are TGTGCCAGCAGCCTATCGAGCGGGGGACCCTACGAGCAGTACTTC.

This chain connects TRBV27 to TRBJ2-7, with TRBD2 identical over 8 bases. Per germline, CDR1 MNHEY and CDR2 SMNVEV (reference sequence). CDR3 length: 12 amino acids. V lost 2 bases and J lost 6; bases outside the gene matches: 0. The CDR3 reads CASSLTSGEQYF. As DNA, the CDR3 is TGTGCCAGCAGTTTAACTAGCGGCGAGCAGTACTTC.